The TCR beta chain described here comes from a study of T cell responses to AZD1222 COVID-19 vaccine. This CDR3 region has 14 residues. CDR1 is LGHDT, CDR2 YNNKEL, per germline (reference sequence). V gave up 2 bases and J gave up 6 bases, with 8 bases separating them. Of note for this clone: Its antigen is still unknown.

General observations from the study: Most donors were white British, females outnumbered males, and clonal diversity was possibly underestimated. Regions left unmutated in variants are reportedly the target of nearly half of spike-specific TCRs.

Profiled with immunoSEQ multiplex PCR; TCRdb holds only in-frame clones, not every one. This sample carries 100,000 to 150,000 clones, around 85% of them seen once, and the ten largest clones take approximately 4.7%. The sample was peripheral blood, taken 28 days after the second AZD1222 dose. V is TRBV3-1 (or the pseudogene TRBV3-2) and J is TRBJ1-6; no clear D. The source of this sequence is an adult who received the AZD1222 COVID-19 vaccine. CDR3 region: CASSQSEVNSPLHF. In DNA, the CDR3 is TGTGCCAGCAGCCAATCCGAGGTTAATTCACCCCTCCACTTT.